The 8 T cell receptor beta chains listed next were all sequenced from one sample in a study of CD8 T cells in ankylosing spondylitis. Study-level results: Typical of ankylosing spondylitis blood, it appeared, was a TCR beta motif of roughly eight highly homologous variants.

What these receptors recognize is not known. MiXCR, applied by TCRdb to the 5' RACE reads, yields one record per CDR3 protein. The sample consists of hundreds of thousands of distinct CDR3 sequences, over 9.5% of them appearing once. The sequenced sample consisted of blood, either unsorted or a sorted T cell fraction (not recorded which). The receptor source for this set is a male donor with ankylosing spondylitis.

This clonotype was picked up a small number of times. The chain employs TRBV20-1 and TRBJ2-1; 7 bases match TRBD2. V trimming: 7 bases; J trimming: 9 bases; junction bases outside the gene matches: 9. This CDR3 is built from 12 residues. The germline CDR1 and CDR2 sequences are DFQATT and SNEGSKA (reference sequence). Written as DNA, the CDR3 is TGCAGTGTAGCGGGCCCCGCGGGTGAGCAGTTCTTC. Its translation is CSVAGPAGEQFF.

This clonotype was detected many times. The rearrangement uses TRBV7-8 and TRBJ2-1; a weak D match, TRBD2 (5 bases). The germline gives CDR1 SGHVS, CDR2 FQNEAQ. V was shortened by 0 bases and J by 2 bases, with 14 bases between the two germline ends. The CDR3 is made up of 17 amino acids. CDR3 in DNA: TGTGCCAGCAGCTTAGCGCCCCTAGCATCGGCCTACAATGAGCAGTTCTTC. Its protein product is CASSLAPLASAYNEQFF.

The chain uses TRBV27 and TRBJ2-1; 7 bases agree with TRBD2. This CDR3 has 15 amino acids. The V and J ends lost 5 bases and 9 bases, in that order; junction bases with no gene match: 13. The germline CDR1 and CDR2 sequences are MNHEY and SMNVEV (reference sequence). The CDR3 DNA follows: TGTGCCAGCAGTAAAGTGGGGGAGGGCCTCGGTGAGCAGTTCTTC. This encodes CASSKVGEGLGEQFF.

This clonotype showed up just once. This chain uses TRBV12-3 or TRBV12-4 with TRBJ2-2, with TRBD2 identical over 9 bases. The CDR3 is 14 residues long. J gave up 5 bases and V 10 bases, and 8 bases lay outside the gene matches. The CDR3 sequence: CAIQRREGTGELFF. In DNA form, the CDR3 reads TGTGCCATCCAGAGGCGGGAGGGAACCGGGGAGCTGTTTTTT.

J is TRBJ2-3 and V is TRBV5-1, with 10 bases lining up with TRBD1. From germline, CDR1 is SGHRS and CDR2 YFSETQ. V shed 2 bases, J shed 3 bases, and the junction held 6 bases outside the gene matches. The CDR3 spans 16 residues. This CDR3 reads CASSFLRDRGTDTQYF. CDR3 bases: TGCGCCAGCAGCTTCCTCCGGGACAGGGGAACAGATACGCAGTATTTT.

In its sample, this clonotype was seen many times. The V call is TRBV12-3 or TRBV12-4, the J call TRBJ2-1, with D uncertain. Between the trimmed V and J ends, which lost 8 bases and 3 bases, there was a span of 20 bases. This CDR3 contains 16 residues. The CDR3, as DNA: TGTGCCAGCGGTTCCCAATGGGCTAAGAGCTACAATGAGCAGTTCTTC. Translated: CASGSQWAKSYNEQFF.

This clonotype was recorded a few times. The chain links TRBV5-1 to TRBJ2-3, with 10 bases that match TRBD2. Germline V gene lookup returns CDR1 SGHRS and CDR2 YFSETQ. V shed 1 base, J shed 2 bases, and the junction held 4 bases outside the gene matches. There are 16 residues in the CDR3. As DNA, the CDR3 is TGCGCCAGCAGCTTGAAACTAGCGGGAAACACAGATACGCAGTATTTT. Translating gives CASSLKLAGNTDTQYF. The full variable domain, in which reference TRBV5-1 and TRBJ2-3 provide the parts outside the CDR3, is KAGVTQTPRYLIKTRGQQVTLSCSPISGHRSVSWYQQTPGQGLQFLFEYFSETQRNKGNFPGRFSGRQFSNSRSEMNVSTLELGDSALYLCASSLKLAGNTDTQYFGPGTRLTVL.

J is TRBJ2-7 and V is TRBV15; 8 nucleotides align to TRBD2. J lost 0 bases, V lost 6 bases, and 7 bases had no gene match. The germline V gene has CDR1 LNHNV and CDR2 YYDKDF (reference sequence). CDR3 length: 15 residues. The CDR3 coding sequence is TGTGCCACCAGTCTTAGCGGGGAAAGCTCCTACGAGCAGTACGTC. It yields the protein CATSLSGESSYEQYV.